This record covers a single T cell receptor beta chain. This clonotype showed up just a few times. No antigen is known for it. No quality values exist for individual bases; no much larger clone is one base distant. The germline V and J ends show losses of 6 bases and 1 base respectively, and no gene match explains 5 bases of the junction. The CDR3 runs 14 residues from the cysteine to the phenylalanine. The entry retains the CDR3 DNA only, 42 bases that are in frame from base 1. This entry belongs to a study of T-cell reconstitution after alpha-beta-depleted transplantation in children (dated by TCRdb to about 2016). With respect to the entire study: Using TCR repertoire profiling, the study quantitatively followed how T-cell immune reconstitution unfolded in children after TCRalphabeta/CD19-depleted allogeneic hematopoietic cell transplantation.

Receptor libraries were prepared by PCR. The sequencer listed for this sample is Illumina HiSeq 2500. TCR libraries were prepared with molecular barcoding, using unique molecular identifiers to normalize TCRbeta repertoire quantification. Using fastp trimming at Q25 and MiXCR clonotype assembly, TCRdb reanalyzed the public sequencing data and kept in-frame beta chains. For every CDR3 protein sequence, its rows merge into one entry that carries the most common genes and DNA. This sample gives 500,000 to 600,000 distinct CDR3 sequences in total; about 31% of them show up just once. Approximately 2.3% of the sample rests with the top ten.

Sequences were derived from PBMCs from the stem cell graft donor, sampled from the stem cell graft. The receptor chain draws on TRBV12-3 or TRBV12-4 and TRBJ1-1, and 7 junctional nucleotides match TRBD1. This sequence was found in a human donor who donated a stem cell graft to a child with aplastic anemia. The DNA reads TGTGCCAGCAGGCAAGGGACAGCGAACACTGAAGCTTTCTTT. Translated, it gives CASRQGTANTEAFF.